This T cell receptor (beta chain) was recorded in a study of tumour-infiltrating T cells in Burkitt lymphoma. Clones were read by immunoSEQ multiplex PCR, and TCRdb kept only the in-frame ones, dropping some. The table lists about 15,000 clones, approximately 82% of them singletons. This sequence was found in a human donor with diffuse large B-cell lymphoma. Source material: tumor tissue.

The CDR3 DNA follows: TGTGCCTGGAGTGCCCGGCTCCCCGTTGACAGGGGGGATGGCTACACCTTC. The encoded protein is CAWSARLPVDRGDGYTF. This sequence joins TRBV30 and TRBJ1-2; the match to TRBD1 covers 9 bases. V trimming: 1 base; J trimming: 6 bases; junction bases outside the gene matches: 15. Germline lookup yields CDR1 GTSNPN and CDR2 SVGIG (reference sequence). The CDR3 covers 17 residues.